The sequence of this T cell receptor (beta chain) was determined in a study of T cell changes during pregnancy in multiple sclerosis. Measured with immunoSEQ multiplex PCR; TCRdb has only the in-frame clones, and not every one. The sample lists 55,000 to 85,000 clones, roughly 92% occurring once. This clone has a single count. The germline CDR1 and CDR2 sequences are MNHEY and SVGAGI. Deletions cut 0 bases from V and 2 bases from J, with 8 bases between. There are 15 residues in the CDR3. This TCR was sampled from a female donor with multiple sclerosis, enrolled in a pregnancy study. The chain employs TRBV6-5 and TRBJ1-3; tentative D call: TRBD1 (6 bases). Sequences were derived from peripheral blood, sampled in the second trimester of pregnancy. This chain's CDR3 is CASSYSRGTGNTIYF. The CDR3 coding sequence is TGTGCCAGCAGTTACTCCAGGGGTACTGGAAACACCATATATTTT.